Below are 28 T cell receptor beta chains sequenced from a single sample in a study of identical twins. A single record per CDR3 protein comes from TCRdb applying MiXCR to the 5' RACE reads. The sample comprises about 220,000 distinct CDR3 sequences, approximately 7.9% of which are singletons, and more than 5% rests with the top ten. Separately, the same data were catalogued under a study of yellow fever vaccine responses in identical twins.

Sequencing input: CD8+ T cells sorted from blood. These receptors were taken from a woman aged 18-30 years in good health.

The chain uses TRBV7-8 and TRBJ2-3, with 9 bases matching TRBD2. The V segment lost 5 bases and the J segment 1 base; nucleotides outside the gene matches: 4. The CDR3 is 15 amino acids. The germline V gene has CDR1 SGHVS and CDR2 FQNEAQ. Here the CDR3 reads CASSQRTSGTDTQYF. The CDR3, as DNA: TGTGCCAGCAGCCAAAGGACTAGCGGCACAGATACGCAGTATTTT.

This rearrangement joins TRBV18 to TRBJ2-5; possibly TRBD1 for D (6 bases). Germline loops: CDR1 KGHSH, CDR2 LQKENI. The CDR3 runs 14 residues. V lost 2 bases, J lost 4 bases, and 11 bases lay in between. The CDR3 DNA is TGTGCCAGCTCACCAGGAACAGGGCGAGAGACCCAGTACTTC. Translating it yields CASSPGTGRETQYF. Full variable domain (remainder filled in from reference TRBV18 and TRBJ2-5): NAGVMQNPRHLVRRRGQEARLRCSPMKGHSHVYWYRQLPEEGLKFMVYLQKENIIDESGMPKERFSAEFPKEGPSILRIQQVVRGDSAAYFCASSPGTGRETQYFGPGTRLLVL.

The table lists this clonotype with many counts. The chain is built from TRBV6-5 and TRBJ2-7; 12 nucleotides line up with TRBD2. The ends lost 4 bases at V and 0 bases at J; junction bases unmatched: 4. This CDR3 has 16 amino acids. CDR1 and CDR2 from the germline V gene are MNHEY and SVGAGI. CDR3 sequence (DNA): TGTGCCAGCAGTTCCCGGACTAGCGGGAACTCCTACGAGCAGTACTTC. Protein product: CASSSRTSGNSYEQYF.

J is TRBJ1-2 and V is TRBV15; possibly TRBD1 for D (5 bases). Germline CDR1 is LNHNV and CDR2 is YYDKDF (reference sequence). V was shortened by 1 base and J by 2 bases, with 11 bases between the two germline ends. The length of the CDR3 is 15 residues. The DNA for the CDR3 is TGTGCCACCAGCAGAGCGGGGGAAGGAAACTATGGCTACACCTTC. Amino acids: CATSRAGEGNYGYTF. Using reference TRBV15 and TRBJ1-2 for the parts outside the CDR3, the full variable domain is DAMVIQNPRYQVTQFGKPVTLSCSQTLNHNVMYWYQQKSSQAPKLLFHYYDKDFNNEADTPDNFQSRRPNTSFCFLDIRSPGLGDTAMYLCATSRAGEGNYGYTFGSGTRLTVV.

This CDR3 is CASSYSPSMSTDTQYF. CDR3 DNA: TGTGCCAGCAGTTACTCCCCGAGTATGTCGACAGATACGCAGTATTTT. V gene TRBV6-5 combines with J gene TRBJ2-3; the D is unclear. Germline V gives CDR1 MNHEY, CDR2 SVGAGI. CDR3 size: 16 residues. The V and J ends lost 0 bases and 3 bases respectively, with 13 bases between them.

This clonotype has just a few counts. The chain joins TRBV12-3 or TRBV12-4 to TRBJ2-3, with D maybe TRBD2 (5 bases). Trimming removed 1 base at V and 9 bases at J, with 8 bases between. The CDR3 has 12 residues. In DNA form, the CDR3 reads TGTGCCAGCAGTTTAGATCTAGCCACGCAGTATTTT. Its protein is CASSLDLATQYF.

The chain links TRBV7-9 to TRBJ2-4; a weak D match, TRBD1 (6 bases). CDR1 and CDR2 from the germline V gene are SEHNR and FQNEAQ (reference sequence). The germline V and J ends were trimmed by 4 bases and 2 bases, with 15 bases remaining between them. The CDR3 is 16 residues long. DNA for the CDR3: TGTGCCAGCAGCTCCCCCCAACAGGGCTCCAAAAACATTCAGTACTTC. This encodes CASSSPQQGSKNIQYF.

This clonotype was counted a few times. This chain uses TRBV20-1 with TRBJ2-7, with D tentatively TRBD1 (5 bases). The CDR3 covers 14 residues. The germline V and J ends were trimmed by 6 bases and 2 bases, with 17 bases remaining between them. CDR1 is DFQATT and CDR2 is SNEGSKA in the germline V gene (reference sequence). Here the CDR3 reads CSASDSLTPYEQYF. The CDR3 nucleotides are TGCAGTGCGAGTGACAGCCTTACGCCCTACGAGCAGTACTTC.

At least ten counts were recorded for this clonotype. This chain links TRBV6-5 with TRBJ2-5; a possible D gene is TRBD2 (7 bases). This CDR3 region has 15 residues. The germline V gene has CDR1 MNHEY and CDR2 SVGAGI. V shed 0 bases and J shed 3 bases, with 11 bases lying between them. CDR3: CASSYSGGPKETQYF. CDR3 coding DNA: TGTGCCAGCAGTTACTCCGGGGGGCCTAAAGAGACCCAGTACTTC.

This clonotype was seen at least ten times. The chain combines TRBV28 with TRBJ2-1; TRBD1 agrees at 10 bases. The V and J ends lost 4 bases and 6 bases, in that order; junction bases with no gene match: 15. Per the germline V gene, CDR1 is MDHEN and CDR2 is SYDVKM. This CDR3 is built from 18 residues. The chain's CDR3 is CASSSLTTGTGALNEQFF. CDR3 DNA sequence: TGTGCCAGCAGTTCCCTAACAACCGGGACAGGGGCCCTCAATGAGCAGTTCTTC.

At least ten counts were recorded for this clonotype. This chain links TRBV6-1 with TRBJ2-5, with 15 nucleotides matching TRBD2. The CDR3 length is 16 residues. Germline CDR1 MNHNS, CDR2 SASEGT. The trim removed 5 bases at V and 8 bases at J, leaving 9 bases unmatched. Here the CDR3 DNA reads TGTGCCAGCAGTCTGGGACTAGCGGGAGGCCCCGCCACCCAGTACTTC. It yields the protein CASSLGLAGGPATQYF.

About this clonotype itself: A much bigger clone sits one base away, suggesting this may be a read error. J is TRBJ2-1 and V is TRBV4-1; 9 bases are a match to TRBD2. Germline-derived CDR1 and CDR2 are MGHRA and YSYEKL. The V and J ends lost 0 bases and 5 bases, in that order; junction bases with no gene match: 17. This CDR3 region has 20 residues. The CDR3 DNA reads TGCGCCAGCAGCCAAGATCGAGCGGTTGGGGCGGGAGGGGGCAACAATGAGCAGTTCTTC. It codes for CASSQDRAVGAGGGNNEQFF.

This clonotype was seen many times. CDR3 residues: CAAVRPQETQYF. Here the CDR3 DNA reads TGTGCAGCGGTCCGTCCCCAAGAGACCCAGTACTTC. The chain recombines TRBV2 with TRBJ2-5; D is perhaps TRBD2 (5 bases). The CDR3 loop spans 12 amino acids. From germline, CDR1 is SNHLY and CDR2 FYNNEI.

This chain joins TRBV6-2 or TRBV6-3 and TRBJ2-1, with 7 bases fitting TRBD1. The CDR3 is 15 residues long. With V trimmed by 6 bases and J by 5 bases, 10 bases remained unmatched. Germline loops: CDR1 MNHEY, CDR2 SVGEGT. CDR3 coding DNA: TGTGCCAGCAGGGCCAGGGACAGCTATGACAATGAGCAGTTCTTC. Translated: CASRARDSYDNEQFF.

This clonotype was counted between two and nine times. This chain's CDR3 is CASSQGRAYYNSPLHF. The CDR3 coding sequence is TGTGCCAGCAGTCAGGGTCGGGCCTATTATAATTCACCCCTCCACTTT. The chain carries TRBV6-1 and TRBJ1-6; a weak D match, TRBD1 (5 bases). Germline V gene sequence: CDR1 MNHNS, CDR2 SASEGT. V was clipped by 5 bases and J by 4 bases, with 15 bases between them. This CDR3 is built from 16 residues.

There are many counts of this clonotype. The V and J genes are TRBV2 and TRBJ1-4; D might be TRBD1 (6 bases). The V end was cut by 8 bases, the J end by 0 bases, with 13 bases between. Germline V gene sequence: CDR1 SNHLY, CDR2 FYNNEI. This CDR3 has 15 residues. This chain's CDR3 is CASSPGQATNEKLFF. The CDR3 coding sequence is TGTGCCAGCTCCCCGGGACAAGCAACTAATGAAAAACTGTTTTTT.

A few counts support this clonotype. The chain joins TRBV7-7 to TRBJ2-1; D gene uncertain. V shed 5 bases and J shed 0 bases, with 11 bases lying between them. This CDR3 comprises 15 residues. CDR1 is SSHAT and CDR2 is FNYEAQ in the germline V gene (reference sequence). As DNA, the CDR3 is TGTGCCAGCAGCGCCGACTTGAGCTCCTACAATGAGCAGTTCTTC. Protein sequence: CASSADLSSYNEQFF.

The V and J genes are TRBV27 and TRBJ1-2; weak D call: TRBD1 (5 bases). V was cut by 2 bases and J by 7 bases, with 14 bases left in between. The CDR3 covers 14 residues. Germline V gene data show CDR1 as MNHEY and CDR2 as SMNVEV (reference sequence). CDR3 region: CASSLRATGRGYTF. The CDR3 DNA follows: TGTGCCAGCAGTTTAAGGGCCACAGGTCGTGGCTACACCTTC.

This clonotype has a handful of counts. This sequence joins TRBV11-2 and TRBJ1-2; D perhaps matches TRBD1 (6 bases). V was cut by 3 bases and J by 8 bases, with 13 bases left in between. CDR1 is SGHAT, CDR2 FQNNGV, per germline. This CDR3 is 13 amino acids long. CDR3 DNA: TGTGCCAGCAGCTTGGGGGCTGATCAGGGCTACACCTTC. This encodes CASSLGADQGYTF.

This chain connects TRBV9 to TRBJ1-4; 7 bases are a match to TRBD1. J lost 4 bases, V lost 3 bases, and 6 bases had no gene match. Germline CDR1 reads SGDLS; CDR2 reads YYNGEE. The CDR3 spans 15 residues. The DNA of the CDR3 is TGTGCCAGCAGCGCCCGGGACAGCGTTAATGAAAAACTGTTTTTT. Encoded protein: CASSARDSVNEKLFF.

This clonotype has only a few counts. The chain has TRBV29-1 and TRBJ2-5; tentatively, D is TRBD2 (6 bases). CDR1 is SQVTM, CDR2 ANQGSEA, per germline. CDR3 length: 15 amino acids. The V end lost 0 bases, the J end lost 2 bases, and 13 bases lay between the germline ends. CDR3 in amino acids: CSVEDRGGRQETQYF. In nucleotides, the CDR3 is TGCAGCGTTGAAGATAGGGGTGGGAGGCAAGAGACCCAGTACTTC. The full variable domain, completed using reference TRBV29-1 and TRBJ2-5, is SAVISQKPSRDICQRGTSLTIQCQVDSQVTMMFWYRQQPGQSLTLIATANQGSEATYESGFVIDKFPISRPNLTFSTLTVSNMSPEDSSIYLCSVEDRGGRQETQYFGPGTRLLVL.

The CDR3, as DNA: TGTGCCAGCAGCCAAGATATCACTTACCCCGGGACTAACGAGCAGTACTTC. This codes for CASSQDITYPGTNEQYF. V usage is TRBV27 and J usage is TRBJ2-7; 7 bases are shared with TRBD2. The CDR3 has 17 amino acids. V lost 6 bases, J lost 5 bases, and 19 bases stayed unmatched. Germline assignment: CDR1 MNHEY and CDR2 SMNVEV (reference sequence).

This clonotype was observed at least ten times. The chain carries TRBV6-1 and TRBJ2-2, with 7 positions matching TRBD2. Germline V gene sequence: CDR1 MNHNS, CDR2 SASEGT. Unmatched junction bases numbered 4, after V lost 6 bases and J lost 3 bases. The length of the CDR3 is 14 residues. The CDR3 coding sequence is TGTGCCAGCAGAGAACTAGCGTACACCGGGGAGCTGTTTTTT. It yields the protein CASRELAYTGELFF.

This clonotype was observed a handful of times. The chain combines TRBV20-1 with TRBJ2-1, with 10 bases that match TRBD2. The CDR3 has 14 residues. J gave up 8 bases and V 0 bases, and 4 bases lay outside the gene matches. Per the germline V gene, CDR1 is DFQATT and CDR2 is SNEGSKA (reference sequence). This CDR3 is CSARDFLAGDEQFF. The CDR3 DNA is TGCAGTGCTAGAGATTTCCTAGCGGGAGATGAGCAGTTCTTC.

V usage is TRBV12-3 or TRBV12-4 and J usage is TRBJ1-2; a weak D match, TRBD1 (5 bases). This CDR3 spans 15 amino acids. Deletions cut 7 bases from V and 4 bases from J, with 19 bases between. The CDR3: CASKEGPSLAYGYTF. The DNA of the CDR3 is TGTGCCAGCAAGGAGGGGCCATCTCTAGCCTATGGCTACACCTTC.

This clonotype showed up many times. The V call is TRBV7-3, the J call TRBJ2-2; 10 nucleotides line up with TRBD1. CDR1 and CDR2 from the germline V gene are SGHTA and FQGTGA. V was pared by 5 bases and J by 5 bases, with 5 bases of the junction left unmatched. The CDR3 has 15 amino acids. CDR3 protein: CASSPTGGGTGELFF. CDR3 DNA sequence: TGTGCCAGCAGCCCGACAGGGGGCGGAACCGGGGAGCTGTTTTTT.

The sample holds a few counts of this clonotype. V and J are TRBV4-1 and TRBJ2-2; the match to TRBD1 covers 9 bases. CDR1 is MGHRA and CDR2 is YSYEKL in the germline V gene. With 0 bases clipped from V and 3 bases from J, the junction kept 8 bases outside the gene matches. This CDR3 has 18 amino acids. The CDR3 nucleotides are TGCGCCAGCAGCCAAGAAGGGACAGGGAAGCGGTACACCGGGGAGCTGTTTTTT. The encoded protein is CASSQEGTGKRYTGELFF.

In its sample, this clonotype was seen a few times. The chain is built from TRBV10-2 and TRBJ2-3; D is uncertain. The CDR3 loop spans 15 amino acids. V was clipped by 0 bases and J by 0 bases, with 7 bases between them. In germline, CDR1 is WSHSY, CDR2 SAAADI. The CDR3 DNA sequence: TGCGCCAGCAGTGAGTCGACGTCTAGCACAGATACGCAGTATTTT. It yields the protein CASSESTSSTDTQYF.